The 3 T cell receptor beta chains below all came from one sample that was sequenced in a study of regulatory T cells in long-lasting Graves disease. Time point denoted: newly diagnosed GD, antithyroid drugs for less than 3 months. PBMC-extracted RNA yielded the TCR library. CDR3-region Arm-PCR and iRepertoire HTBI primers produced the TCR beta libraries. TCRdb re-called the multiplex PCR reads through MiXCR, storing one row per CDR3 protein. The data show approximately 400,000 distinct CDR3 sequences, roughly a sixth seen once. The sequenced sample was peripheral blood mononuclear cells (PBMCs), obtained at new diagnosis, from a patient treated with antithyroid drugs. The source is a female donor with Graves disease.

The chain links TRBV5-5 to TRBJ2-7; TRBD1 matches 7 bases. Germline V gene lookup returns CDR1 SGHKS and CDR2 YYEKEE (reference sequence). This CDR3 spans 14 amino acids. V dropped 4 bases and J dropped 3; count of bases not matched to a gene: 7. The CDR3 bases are TGTGCCAGCAGCCCCGGGACAGCTAACTACGAGCAGTACTTC. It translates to CASSPGTANYEQYF.

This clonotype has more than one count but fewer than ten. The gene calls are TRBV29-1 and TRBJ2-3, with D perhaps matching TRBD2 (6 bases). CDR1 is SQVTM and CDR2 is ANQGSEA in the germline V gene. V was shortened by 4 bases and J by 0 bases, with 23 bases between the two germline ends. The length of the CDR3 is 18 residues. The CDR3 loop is CSVAGASGGIASTDTQYF. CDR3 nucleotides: TGCAGCGTTGCGGGAGCTAGTGGCGGGATTGCTAGCACAGATACGCAGTATTTT.

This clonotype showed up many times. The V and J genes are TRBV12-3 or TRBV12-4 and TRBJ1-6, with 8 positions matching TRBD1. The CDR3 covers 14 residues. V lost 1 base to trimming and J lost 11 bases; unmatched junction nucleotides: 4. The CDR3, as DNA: TGTGCCAGCAGTTTAGGGACAGGGAGGCCACCCCTCCACTTT. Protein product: CASSLGTGRPPLHF.